The 21 T cell receptor beta chains reported below all come from one sample, sequenced in a study of response to subunit inactivated influenza vaccine. TCRdb independently ran MiXCR on the RT-PCR reads; one entry per CDR3 protein. The sample has under 750,000 distinct CDR3 sequences, roughly 12% seen once. The material was PBMCs from blood, obtained on the day of vaccination. These receptors came from a man aged 45 to 65 who received an inactivated influenza vaccine.

The chain carries TRBV12-3 or TRBV12-4 and TRBJ2-2; no reliable D call. The CDR3 runs 13 residues. The germline V and J ends were trimmed by 2 bases and 6 bases, with 7 bases remaining between them. The CDR3 DNA is TGTGCCAGCAGTTTACAGCAGGCCGGGGAGCTGTTTTTT. Protein: CASSLQQAGELFF.

This clonotype was seen repeatedly, ten times or more. The rearrangement joins TRBV7-2 to TRBJ1-1; D is possibly TRBD1 (5 bases). The V end lost 5 bases, the J end lost 5 bases, and 18 bases lay between the germline ends. There are 15 residues in the CDR3. CDR1 and CDR2 from the germline V gene are SGHTA and FQGNSA. CDR3 protein: CASSPRGIRGTEAFF. The DNA of the CDR3 is TGTGCCAGCAGCCCCCGAGGGATCCGGGGGACTGAAGCTTTCTTT.

The sample holds a few counts of this clonotype. The chain combines TRBV27 with TRBJ2-1, with TRBD2 identical over 8 bases. Unmatched junction bases numbered 10, after V lost 2 bases and J lost 16 bases. The germline V gene has CDR1 MNHEY and CDR2 SMNVEV (reference sequence). This CDR3 comprises 13 residues. CDR3 DNA sequence: TGTGCCAGCAGTTTAGTAGTGGGGACTAGTGATTTCTTC. It encodes CASSLVVGTSDFF.

In its sample, this clonotype was seen a few times. V is TRBV6-1 and J is TRBJ2-3; D ambiguous. Looked up from germline, CDR1 is MNHNS and CDR2 is SASEGT. The V end lost 2 bases, the J end lost 7 bases, and 10 bases lay between the germline ends. This CDR3 spans 13 amino acids. The CDR3 spells CASSESSWYTQYF. In nucleotides, the CDR3 is TGTGCCAGCAGTGAATCGTCGTGGTATACGCAGTATTTT.

The chain has TRBV24-1 and TRBJ2-3; 10 nucleotides line up with TRBD2. Germline loops: CDR1 KGHDR, CDR2 SFDVKD. CDR3 length equals 14 residues. V shed 9 bases, J shed 4 bases, and the junction held 6 bases outside the gene matches. The CDR3 region is CATAPSGGSDTQYF. CDR3 coding DNA: TGTGCCACCGCTCCTAGCGGGGGTTCAGATACGCAGTATTTT.

The rearrangement uses TRBV3-1 and TRBJ1-2; 9 nucleotides align to TRBD1. The CDR3 spans 16 residues. Trimming removed 4 bases from V and 8 bases from J; junction bases left unmatched: 14. Germline V gives CDR1 LGHDT, CDR2 YNNKEL (reference sequence). Here the CDR3 reads CASSPTTGQGKGGYTF. CDR3 sequence (DNA): TGTGCCAGCAGCCCAACCACCGGACAGGGGAAAGGCGGCTACACCTTC.

The chain uses TRBV20-1 and TRBJ2-1; 9 nucleotides line up with TRBD2. Trimming cost V 6 bases and J 4 bases; bases outside gene matches: 7. The CDR3 contains 14 residues. Germline V gene sequence: CDR1 DFQATT, CDR2 SNEGSKA (reference sequence). The CDR3: CSAVSGSGYNEQFF. Here the CDR3 DNA reads TGCAGTGCCGTTAGCGGGAGCGGGTACAATGAGCAGTTCTTC.

This clonotype was seen more than once but under ten times. The J gene is TRBJ2-1, the V gene TRBV3-1; 12 positions match TRBD2. The CDR3 sequence is 18 residues long. From germline, CDR1 is LGHDT and CDR2 YNNKEL (reference sequence). After removal of 1 base from V and 3 bases from J, the junction contained 7 bases not matched to a gene. CDR3 loop: CASSQGRTSGIDYNEQFF. The CDR3 DNA is TGTGCCAGCAGCCAAGGGCGGACTAGCGGGATAGACTACAATGAGCAGTTCTTC.

This clonotype was recorded a few times. V usage is TRBV6-2 or TRBV6-3 and J usage is TRBJ1-6; D remains unclear. This CDR3 region has 14 residues. Germline-derived CDR1 and CDR2 are MNHEY and SVGEGT. V lost 8 bases and J 3 bases, leaving 11 bases between the germline ends. The CDR3 sequence is CASESTVYNSPLHF. The CDR3, as DNA: TGTGCCAGCGAGAGCACGGTCTATAATTCACCCCTCCACTTT.

This clonotype came up a few times. The V and J genes are TRBV28 and TRBJ2-7; D not resolved. The germline V gene encodes CDR1 MDHEN and CDR2 SYDVKM. CDR3 length equals 13 residues. V was trimmed by 2 bases and J by 6 bases, leaving 11 bases between them. The CDR3 loop is CASSLRAPSEQYF. The CDR3 DNA follows: TGTGCCAGCAGTTTAAGGGCCCCGTCCGAGCAGTACTTC.

This clonotype turned up a few times. The V call is TRBV11-2, the J call TRBJ2-2; 7 bases are shared with TRBD2. This CDR3 comprises 18 residues. J lost 0 bases, V lost 6 bases, and 13 bases had no gene match. CDR1 and CDR2 from the germline V gene are SGHAT and FQNNGV. The CDR3 sequence is CASSPSLLASANTGELFF. CDR3 coding DNA: TGTGCCAGCAGTCCATCGTTACTAGCGAGTGCGAACACCGGGGAGCTGTTTTTT.

This clonotype was seen only a few times. The V gene is TRBV12-3 or TRBV12-4, the J gene TRBJ2-7; TRBD1 matches at 9 bases. Trimming at V came to 6 bases and at J to 3 bases, leaving 9 bases not matched to a gene. The CDR3 is 15 residues long. This CDR3 reads CASRVGQGVFYEQYF. CDR3 coding DNA: TGTGCCAGCAGGGTGGGACAGGGTGTTTTCTACGAGCAGTACTTC.

This clonotype was observed many times. The chain links TRBV20-1 to TRBJ1-1; tentative D call: TRBD1 (5 bases). Trimming stripped 2 bases from V and 1 base from J, with 11 bases between. This CDR3 spans 14 amino acids. Germline V gives CDR1 DFQATT, CDR2 SNEGSKA (reference sequence). The CDR3 nucleotides are TGCAGTGCTAGACGTGGGGCAGGGAACACTGAAGCTTTCTTT. This translates into CSARRGAGNTEAFF.

This clonotype was seen more than once but under ten times. This chain uses TRBV6-5 with TRBJ2-1; 7 bases fit TRBD2. This CDR3 contains 16 residues. Germline trimming cut 2 bases from V and 6 bases from J; bases unmatched to any gene: 10. Per germline, CDR1 MNHEY and CDR2 SVGAGI. CDR3 region: CASSYSGAGGVNEQFF. The DNA of the CDR3 is TGTGCCAGCAGTTACAGCGGGGCGGGCGGGGTCAATGAGCAGTTCTTC.

This clonotype was seen only a few times. V and J are TRBV12-3 or TRBV12-4 and TRBJ2-7, with a tentative D call TRBD1 (6 bases). V was cut by 8 bases and J by 3 bases, with 14 bases left in between. The CDR3 runs to 13 residues. CDR3 nucleotides: TGTGCCAGCCTTAAGGGCAGGGGCTACGAGCAGTACTTC. This gives the protein CASLKGRGYEQYF.

This clonotype occurred many times. The chain carries TRBV29-1 and TRBJ2-2; D gene unclear. Germline lookup yields CDR1 SQVTM and CDR2 ANQGSEA. The CDR3 is 16 amino acids. Trimming removed 2 bases from V and 5 bases from J, with 18 bases in between. The CDR3 DNA reads as TGCAGCGTTGAAATAGAGAGGAGCAGTTGGACCGGGGAGCTGTTTTTT. Amino acid sequence: CSVEIERSSWTGELFF.

The sample holds many counts of this clonotype. The V and J genes are TRBV6-2 or TRBV6-3 and TRBJ2-7; 9 bases agree with TRBD1. The ends lost 8 bases at V and 3 bases at J; junction bases unmatched: 11. The CDR3 consists of 15 residues. Germline V gene data show CDR1 as MNHEY and CDR2 as SVGEGT. The CDR3 reads CASASRDRVNYEQYF. The CDR3 DNA sequence: TGTGCCAGCGCCTCCCGGGACAGGGTAAACTACGAGCAGTACTTC.

There are a few counts of this clonotype. The gene calls are TRBV19 and TRBJ2-6; D is unclear. The CDR3 extends over 16 amino acids. V lost 3 bases to trimming and J lost 0 bases, with 9 bases between them. CDR1 is LNHDA and CDR2 is SQIVND in the germline V gene (reference sequence). The CDR3 loop reads CASSISSHSGANVLTF. The CDR3 DNA sequence: TGTGCCAGTAGTATCAGCAGCCACTCTGGGGCCAACGTCCTGACTTTC.

This clonotype has more than one count but fewer than ten. The chain links TRBV7-3 to TRBJ2-7; D remains unclear. There are 13 residues in the CDR3. Per germline, CDR1 SGHTA and CDR2 FQGTGA. Trimming removed 5 bases from V and 2 bases from J, with 10 bases in between. In DNA form, the CDR3 reads TGTGCCAGCAGCCCCCGACCCCCCTACGAGCAGTACTTC. Residues: CASSPRPPYEQYF.

The J gene is TRBJ2-3, the V gene TRBV7-3, with D tentatively TRBD2 (6 bases). V lost 1 base and J 2 bases, leaving 19 bases between the germline ends. The CDR3 length is 18 residues. The V gene's germline CDR1 is SGHTA and CDR2 FQGTGA. DNA of the CDR3: TGTGCCAGCAGCTTAAGGGGGTTAGCGGCCTCTGTCACAGATACGCAGTATTTT. Protein: CASSLRGLAASVTDTQYF.

This clonotype was counted between two and nine times. This rearrangement joins TRBV12-3 or TRBV12-4 to TRBJ2-7; the match to TRBD2 covers 8 bases. Losses at the gene ends were 5 bases for V and 6 bases for J; bases not matched to a gene: 6. There are 13 residues in the CDR3. The CDR3 reads CASSIGRGGEQYF. The CDR3 nucleotides read TGTGCCAGCAGTATCGGGAGGGGTGGCGAGCAGTACTTC.